The present T cell receptor beta chain was sequenced within a study of T cells in Graves' hyperthyroidism and ophthalmopathy (dated by TCRdb to the late 2010s). Regarding the complete study: Peripheral blood was sampled at the time of initial diagnosis, prior to any treatment. After blood sampling, hyperthyroidism patients were treated with methimazole at a starting dose of 30 mg daily, and ophthalmopathy patients were treated with high-dose intravenous methylprednisolone. Prospective prediction of ophthalmopathy was tested in an independent validation cohort of 18 to 20 hyperthyroidism patients and 15 to 17 patients who later progressed to ophthalmopathy. The 75 to 100 discovery patients were randomly split 7:3 into training and test sets. Thyroid tissue and blood T-cell repertoires from about 6 Graves' hyperthyroidism patients were also compared in the study. To identify TCR V-J signatures that set the groups apart, the researchers used a discovery cohort of 95 to 100 patients, made up of around 42 with Graves' ophthalmopathy and some 60 with stable Graves' hyperthyroidism. The paper describes TCR Vbeta CDR3 sequencing of some 130 peripheral blood samples, made up of under 50 ophthalmopathy patients, 70 to 80 hyperthyroidism patients and roughly 17 progressor patients.

Graves' hyperthyroidism was defined as stable when no progression to ophthalmopathy occurred over 18 months of follow-up. Hyperthyroidism patients were newly diagnosed, had a disease duration of under 2 months, and were aged 18 to 65 years. Exclusion was applied to patients with uncontrolled infections, other autoimmune diseases, pregnancy or lactation. Diagnoses were based on clinical symptoms, serum thyroxine and TRAb, thyroid ultrasound and orbital computed tomography. Ficoll-Paque density gradient centrifugation was used to isolate PBMCs from about 9 ml of fresh peripheral blood. Total RNA was extracted with Trizol reagent, and quality was checked on an Agilent 2100 Bioanalyzer. V is cut back by 5 bases and J by 5 bases, with 7 bases in the junction unmatched. From the cysteine up to the phenylalanine, the CDR3 has a length of 15 residues. The entry retains the CDR3 DNA only, 45 bases that are in frame from base 1. The germline V gene encodes CDR1 KGHDR and CDR2 SFDVKD.

Study-level results and caveats: Sample size was not statistically predetermined, and investigators were not blinded to group allocation. A 13 V-J signature model separated ophthalmopathy from stable hyperthyroidism, with approximately 87% sensitivity and roughly 81% specificity in cross-validation and 80%/75% in testing. In validation, the model predicted progression to ophthalmopathy with approximately 71% sensitivity and approximately 72% specificity, a median of approximately 6.7 months before onset. Most expanded thyroid clonotypes (frequency above 0.001) were also detected in blood, suggesting blood repertoires may reflect thyroid immune responses.

The TCR beta CDR3 regions were amplified from RNA transcripts. For the first round of RT-PCR on the TCR CDR3, the HTBI primer set was used together with the Qiagen OneStep RT-PCR kit. The libraries were constructed in a second round of multiplex PCR and then size-selected and purified. The libraries were sequenced on an Illumina HiSeq2000 using paired-end 100 bp reads. Regarding the original processing steps: Raw data were processed with SOAPnuke, discarding reads with adapters, uncalled bases, mean Phred below 15, or no exact constant-primer or identifier match. High-quality paired reads were merged with COPE v1.2.5, and unique nucleotide sequences were defined as clonotypes. MiTCR v1.1 was used to align the clonotypes against IMGT TRBV, TRBD and TRBJ reference segments. Only V-J combinations with frequency above 0.0001, covering 99% to 99.2% of repertoires, were analysed. A TCS score was defined as the ratio of F50 (clonal expansion) to E x V (chaos), with BLOSUM62-based TCRdist applied between CDR3 peptides within each V-J. Welch's t-statistics and random forest reduced some 510 V-J features to about 12, which were used in a naive Bayes classifier (R e1071). TCRdb reprocessing: public reads trimmed at Q25 with fastp, clones called with MiXCR, in-frame beta chains kept. Identical CDR3 protein sequences are pooled into one entry, listed with their most common genes and DNA. TCRdb's processing, not the study's, gives the V and J calls here. Recorded for this sample are more than 650,000 distinct CDR3 sequences; around 13% of them occurred a single time. The leading ten clones occupy more than 8.5% of the sample.

The table lists this clonotype with many counts. The clone's antigen remains unknown. Base qualities are not provided; no much larger clone lies one nucleotide away. The chain joins TRBV24-1 to TRBJ2-5; 10 bases in the middle match TRBD2. The receptor comes from a woman younger than 30 with Graves' hyperthyroidism. The sequencing sample was made of blood. The CDR3 protein: CATSVSGRAGETQYF. The nucleotides read TGTGCCACCAGTGTAAGCGGGAGGGCCGGGGAGACCCAGTACTTC.